Following are 27 T cell receptor beta chains from one sample sequenced in a study of metastatic and nonmetastatic thyroid tumors. Each patient came to thyroid surgery without any prior treatment (of any kind). TCRdb reprocessed the PCR reads using MiXCR. The sample has about 69,000 clones; 14% are singletons. What was sequenced was blood. These receptors were collected from a male donor with papillary thyroid cancer or a benign thyroid nodule (not recorded which). Some clones in this sample may be carry-over from other donors' samples.

The chain has TRBV20-1 and TRBJ1-6; D possibly corresponds to TRBD1 (5 bases). CDR1 is DFQATT, CDR2 SNEGSKA, per germline (reference sequence). V lost 2 bases and J lost 3, with 14 bases in between. The length of the CDR3 is 16 residues. The CDR3, as DNA: TGCAGTGCTAGAATGGGGGGGATTTACTATAATTCACCCCTCCACTTT. Protein: CSARMGGIYYNSPLHF.

This rearrangement joins TRBV28 to TRBJ2-7; 7 nucleotides align to TRBD2. The CDR3 loop spans 13 amino acids. Germline values: CDR1 MDHEN, CDR2 SYDVKM. With V trimmed by 5 bases and J by 5 bases, 6 bases remained unmatched. The CDR3 sequence: CASSPRTRHEQYF. The CDR3 DNA reads as TGTGCCAGCAGTCCTCGGACTAGGCACGAGCAGTACTTC. Full variable domain (missing parts from reference TRBV28 and TRBJ2-7): DVKVTQSSRYLVKRTGEKVFLECVQDMDHENMFWYRQDPGLGLRLIYFSYDVKMKEKGDIPEGYSVSREKKERFSLILESASTNQTSMYLCASSPRTRHEQYFGPGTRLTVT.

This clone was counted at least ten times. This chain connects TRBV4-3 to TRBJ2-5; D remains unclear. Deletions cut 1 base from V and 1 base from J, with 4 bases between. Looked up from germline, CDR1 is LGHNA and CDR2 is YSLEER. This CDR3 region has 13 residues. The CDR3 loop is CASSQVGQETQYF. CDR3 DNA sequence: TGCGCCAGCAGCCAAGTAGGCCAAGAGACCCAGTACTTC.

This clone has ten or more counts. The J gene is TRBJ2-5, the V gene TRBV7-2; D is ambiguous. The V end was cut by 8 bases, the J end by 4 bases, with 11 bases between. Germline-derived CDR1 and CDR2 are SGHTA and FQGNSA. The CDR3 totals 12 residues. This chain's CDR3 is CASSRNLETQYF. As DNA, the CDR3 is TGTGCCAGCTCTAGAAACCTAGAGACCCAGTACTTC.

This clone has ten or more counts. The chain has TRBV4-1 and TRBJ1-5, with TRBD1 as a possible D gene (5 bases). The CDR3 has 17 residues. With 4 bases removed from V and 4 bases from J, the gap between germline ends came to 20 bases. The V gene's germline CDR1 is MGHRA and CDR2 YSYEKL. Here the CDR3 reads CASSRLPGPNRNQPQHF. CDR3 nucleotide sequence: TGCGCCAGCAGCCGCCTACCGGGACCGAATCGTAATCAGCCCCAGCATTTT.

This clone occurred many times. This rearrangement joins TRBV5-8 to TRBJ2-1; 7 bases are shared with TRBD1. Germline V gene sequence: CDR1 SGHTS, CDR2 YDEGEE. V was pared by 5 bases and J by 9 bases, with 8 bases of the junction left unmatched. The CDR3 extends over 13 amino acids. CDR3 bases: TGTGCCAGCAGGTTAGAGGGGGCAGGTGAGCAGTTCTTC. The encoded protein is CASRLEGAGEQFF.

In its sample, this clone ranks as medium-sized (0.01 to 0.1%). This rearrangement joins TRBV20-1 to TRBJ2-7; 10 bases match TRBD2. This CDR3 has 16 residues. V dropped 3 bases and J dropped 0; count of bases not matched to a gene: 8. In germline, CDR1 is DFQATT, CDR2 SNEGSKA (reference sequence). This CDR3 reads CSASNPLAGRSYEQYF. The CDR3, as DNA: TGCAGTGCTAGCAATCCACTAGCGGGACGCTCCTACGAGCAGTACTTC.

This clone showed up many times. This chain connects TRBV30 to TRBJ1-2; tentative D call: TRBD1 (6 bases). V was clipped by 2 bases and J by 8 bases, with 18 bases between them. The CDR3 loop spans 14 amino acids. Germline CDR1 and CDR2: GTSNPN and SVGIG (reference sequence). CDR3: CAWSRLGAGVGYTF. CDR3 sequence (DNA): TGTGCCTGGAGTAGGCTGGGGGCCGGTGTAGGCTACACCTTC. Drawing the rest from reference TRBV30 and TRBJ1-2, the complete variable domain is SQTIHQWPATLVQPVGSPLSLECTVEGTSNPNLYWYRQAAGRGLQLLFYSVGIGQISSEVPQNLSASRPQDRQFILSSKKLLLSDSGFYLCAWSRLGAGVGYTFGSGTRLTVV.

This clone has a count of ten or more. This chain links TRBV9 with TRBJ2-3, with TRBD2 matching 8 bases. V shed 0 bases, J shed 4 bases, and the junction held 4 bases outside the gene matches. Germline CDR1 SGDLS, CDR2 YYNGEE. This CDR3 is 15 amino acids long. The CDR3 is CASSVGTSPADTQYF. The CDR3 DNA follows: TGTGCCAGCAGCGTAGGGACTAGCCCAGCAGATACGCAGTATTTT.

The sample holds a few counts of this clone. The junction departs from the called germline gene at one end, perhaps through a read error. In DNA form, the CDR3 reads TGCGGCGTCCCCGCATATAATCTCGGACTAGCCGGGCAGTTCTTC. It specifies CGVPAYNLGLAGQFF. The genes are TRBV29-1 and TRBJ2-1, with 8 bases fitting TRBD2. CDR3 size: 15 residues. Germline V lookup: CDR1 SQVTM, CDR2 ANQGSEA.

This clone was counted only a few times. This sequence joins TRBV10-1 and TRBJ2-7; 8 nucleotides match TRBD1. Trimming took 3 bases from V and 2 from J; bases not matched to a gene: 6. This CDR3 is 15 amino acids long. CDR1 and CDR2 (germline): WNHNN, SYGVQD (reference sequence). The CDR3 is CASSDSDRATYEQYV. The CDR3 coding sequence is TGCGCCAGCAGTGACTCGGACAGGGCAACCTACGAGCAGTACGTC.

This clone was detected ten times or more. This sequence joins TRBV5-6 and TRBJ2-1, with D unclear. V dropped 6 bases and J dropped 8 bases, with 12 bases sitting between them. Germline V CDR1 and CDR2: SGHDT, YYEEEE. The CDR3 contains 12 residues. CDR3 sequence reads: CASTKPTHEQFF. The CDR3 nucleotides are TGTGCCAGCACTAAACCGACCCATGAGCAGTTCTTC.

The genes are TRBV20-1 and TRBJ1-1, with D unresolved. The CDR3 consists of 15 residues. Germline CDR1 is DFQATT and CDR2 is SNEGSKA (reference sequence). Deletions cut 0 bases from V and 5 bases from J, with 16 bases between. The DNA for the CDR3 is TGCAGTGCTAGAGATGTATGGCGGTGTTGGACTGAAGCTTTCTTT. It specifies CSARDVWRCWTEAFF.

The sample holds many counts of this clone. The CDR3 protein is CASSVGRARNTGELFF. CDR3 nucleotides: TGTGCCAGCAGCGTTGGACGAGCGAGAAACACCGGGGAGCTGTTTTTT. This chain links TRBV9 with TRBJ2-2; D remains ambiguous. This CDR3 has 16 residues. The V and J ends lost 2 bases and 2 bases respectively, with 13 bases between them. Germline V CDR1 and CDR2: SGDLS, YYNGEE.

In its sample, this clone was seen many times. V gene TRBV20-1 combines with J gene TRBJ2-1; 9 bases are a match to TRBD2. This CDR3 region has 15 residues. From germline, CDR1 is DFQATT and CDR2 SNEGSKA (reference sequence). J gave up 8 bases and V 6 bases, and 14 bases lay outside the gene matches. CDR3 nucleotides: TGCAGTGCCCCATATGAGCGGGAGGTTTTCTATGAGCAGTTCTTC. Translation gives CSAPYEREVFYEQFF.

This clone was detected many times. The rearrangement joins TRBV6-1 to TRBJ2-1; D uncertain. CDR3 size: 12 residues. V was cut by 5 bases and J by 9 bases, with 11 bases left in between. The germline CDR1 and CDR2 sequences are MNHNS and SASEGT. The CDR3 sequence is CASSQMGGEQFF. CDR3 nucleotides: TGTGCCAGCAGTCAAATGGGCGGTGAGCAGTTCTTC.

The chain has TRBV6-2 or TRBV6-3 and TRBJ2-1, with TRBD2 identical over 9 bases. From germline, CDR1 is MNHEY and CDR2 SVGEGT. Trimming cost V 7 bases and J 4 bases; bases outside gene matches: 5. The CDR3 runs 14 residues. This CDR3 reads CASTAGGDYNEQFF. CDR3 DNA: TGTGCCAGCACCGCGGGAGGGGATTACAATGAGCAGTTCTTC.

This clone was counted at least ten times. CDR3 region: CASSPGEGQETQYF. CDR3 nucleotides: TGTGCCAGCAGCCCAGGGGAGGGGCAAGAGACCCAGTACTTC. This sequence joins TRBV11-3 and TRBJ2-5, with D tentatively TRBD2 (7 bases). The CDR3 length is 14 residues. Germline V CDR1 and CDR2: SGHNT, YENEEA. V lost 5 bases, J lost 2 bases, and 12 bases lay in between.

This clone was observed a single time. The chain is built from TRBV20-1 and TRBJ2-7; 10 positions agree with TRBD2. Per the germline V gene, CDR1 is DFQATT and CDR2 is SNEGSKA (reference sequence). The CDR3 contains 15 residues. The trim removed 1 base at V and 6 bases at J, leaving 9 bases unmatched. The CDR3 nucleotides read TGCAGTGCTAGAGTTAGCGGGGGGACCGCCCGCGAGCAGTACGTC. Translating it yields CSARVSGGTAREQYV.

This clone was detected many times. V usage is TRBV7-2 and J usage is TRBJ1-6, with D maybe TRBD1 (6 bases). Germline CDR1 SGHTA, CDR2 FQGNSA. Trimming stripped 2 bases from V and 6 bases from J, with 14 bases between. The CDR3 runs 16 residues. CDR3 protein: CASSLRFGGSNSPLHF. Here the CDR3 DNA reads TGTGCCAGCAGCTTAAGGTTCGGGGGCTCTAATTCACCCCTCCACTTT. Drawing the rest from reference TRBV7-2 and TRBJ1-6, the complete variable domain is GAGVSQSPSNKVTEKGKDVELRCDPISGHTALYWYRQSLGQGLEFLIYFQGNSAPDKSGLPSDRFSAERTGGSVSTLTIQRTQQEDSAVYLCASSLRFGGSNSPLHFGNGTRLTVT.

This clone was recorded a few times. This may stem from a read error, because a much larger clone lies one nucleotide away. CDR3 DNA sequence: TGTGCCAGCAGAAGGGAACCCTTTGGCTACACCTTC. It translates to CASRREPFGYTF. The chain couples TRBV9 to TRBJ1-2; D remains ambiguous. V was trimmed by 5 bases and J by 7 bases, leaving 12 bases between them. The CDR3 is 12 amino acids. Germline CDR1 SGDLS, CDR2 YYNGEE.

This clone was seen ten or more times. The chain is built from TRBV7-9 and TRBJ2-1, with 11 bases aligning to TRBD2. CDR1 and CDR2 (germline): SEHNR, FQNEAQ (reference sequence). The ends lost 8 bases at V and 6 bases at J; junction bases unmatched: 6. The CDR3 totals 14 residues. The CDR3 here is CASGASGRSNEQFF. CDR3 in DNA: TGTGCCAGCGGGGCTAGCGGGAGGTCCAATGAGCAGTTCTTC.

This clone has at least ten counts. The chain uses TRBV7-9 and TRBJ2-3; 7 nucleotides align to TRBD2. V lost 10 bases to trimming and J lost 4 bases; unmatched junction nucleotides: 8. Germline CDR1 SEHNR, CDR2 FQNEAQ (reference sequence). The CDR3 contains 13 residues. The CDR3 region has the DNA TGTGCCACCTGGGGGGGGAACCCAGATACGCAGTATTTT. Its translation: CATWGGNPDTQYF.

This clone was picked up many times. This chain uses TRBV7-9 with TRBJ2-3; possible D gene TRBD1, 8 bases. Between the trimmed V and J ends, which lost 5 bases and 5 bases, there was a span of 14 bases. This CDR3 comprises 14 residues. Germline CDR1 is SEHNR and CDR2 is FQNEAQ (reference sequence). The CDR3 sequence: CASSPQGGKDTQYF. The CDR3 DNA reads TGTGCCAGCAGCCCACAGGGGGGGAAAGATACGCAGTATTTT.

This clone showed up many times. The V and J genes are TRBV11-2 and TRBJ2-3; 10 positions agree with TRBD2. CDR3 size: 17 residues. The V gene's germline CDR1 is SGHAT and CDR2 FQNNGV. The J segment lost 4 bases and the V segment lost 5 bases, leaving 12 bases of the junction unmatched. The CDR3 DNA follows: TGTGCCAGCAGCCCTTTCGAAGAGCGGGAGGGAGCAGATACGCAGTATTTT. It is translated as CASSPFEEREGADTQYF.

This clone was detected a few times. This may arise from a read error, as a much more abundant clone is one base away. The gene calls are TRBV20-1 and TRBJ1-2, with D perhaps matching TRBD1 (6 bases). The CDR3 sequence is 13 residues long. V lost 3 bases to trimming and J lost 6 bases, with 14 bases between them. Germline V gene data show CDR1 as DFQATT and CDR2 as SNEGSKA (reference sequence). In nucleotides, the CDR3 is TGCAGTGCTAGCGACTACAGGGACCATGGCTACACCTTC. Its translation is CSASDYRDHGYTF.

This clone was observed at least ten times. This sample includes further DNA sequences coding for the same CDR3. The chain joins TRBV5-1 to TRBJ2-5; no clear D. This CDR3 is 14 amino acids long. The germline V and J ends were trimmed by 3 bases and 2 bases, with 11 bases remaining between them. Germline CDR1 and CDR2: SGHRS and YFSETQ. The CDR3 DNA follows: TGCGCCAGCAGCTGGGAACAGAAACAAGAGACCCAGTACTTC. It translates to CASSWEQKQETQYF.